Given below is one TCR beta chain in context. The data were obtained in a study of cytomegalovirus exposure and HLA in healthy donors. The PCR had 60 Vbeta and 13 Jbeta primers. TCRdb's copy holds only in-frame clones and misses some; the assay was immunoSEQ multiplex PCR. The profile shows 85,000 to 100,000 clones, approximately 80% of them singletons. Whereas donors were nominally healthy upon sampling, unrecorded immune exposures were probable. This CDR3 has 14 amino acids. The V segment lost 5 bases and the J segment 4 bases; nucleotides outside the gene matches: 2. In germline, CDR1 is MDHEN, CDR2 SYDVKM.

Sequenced material: PBMCs. This TCR was recovered from a woman in her forties in good health and CMV-seropositive. This rearrangement joins TRBV28 to TRBJ1-2; 12 bases are shared with TRBD1. CDR3: CASSPGQGAYGYTF. CDR3 coding DNA: TGTGCCAGCAGTCCGGGACAGGGGGCCTATGGCTACACCTTC.